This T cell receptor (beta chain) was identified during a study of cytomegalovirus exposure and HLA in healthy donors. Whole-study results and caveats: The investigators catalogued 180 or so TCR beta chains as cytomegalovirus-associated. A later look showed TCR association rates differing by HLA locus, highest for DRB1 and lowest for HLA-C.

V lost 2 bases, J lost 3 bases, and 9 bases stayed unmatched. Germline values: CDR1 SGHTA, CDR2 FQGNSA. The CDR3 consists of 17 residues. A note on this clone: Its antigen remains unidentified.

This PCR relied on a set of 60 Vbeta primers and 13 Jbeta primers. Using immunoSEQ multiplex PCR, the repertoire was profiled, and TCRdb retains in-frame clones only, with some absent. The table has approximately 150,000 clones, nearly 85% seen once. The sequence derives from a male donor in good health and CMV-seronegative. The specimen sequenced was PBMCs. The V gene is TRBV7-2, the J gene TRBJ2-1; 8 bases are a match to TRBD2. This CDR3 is CASSLSGGSIIYNEQFF. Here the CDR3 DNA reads TGTGCCAGCAGCTTAAGCGGGGGTTCAATAATCTACAATGAGCAGTTCTTC. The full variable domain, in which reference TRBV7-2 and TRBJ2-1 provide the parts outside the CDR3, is GAGVSQSPSNKVTEKGKDVELRCDPISGHTALYWYRQSLGQGLEFLIYFQGNSAPDKSGLPSDRFSAERTGGSVSTLTIQRTQQEDSAVYLCASSLSGGSIIYNEQFFGPGTRLTVL.